These 19 T cell receptor beta chains originate from one sample sequenced in a study of control samples from healthy donors and cancer patients. Data came from immunoSEQ multiplex PCR; TCRdb stores just in-frame clones and leaves some out. The sample includes about 49,000 clones, approximately 90% of them seen just once. The specimen was PBMCs. The source is a man aged 30-40 years with colorectal cancer.

The genes are TRBV4-3 and TRBJ1-1; D is uncertain. With 3 bases removed from V and 0 bases from J, the gap between germline ends came to 5 bases. The CDR3 is made up of 13 amino acids. Germline CDR1 and CDR2: LGHNA and YSLEER. Here the CDR3 DNA reads TGCGCCAGCAGCCAGGATATGAACACTGAAGCTTTCTTT. Translated, it gives CASSQDMNTEAFF.

The chain carries TRBV19 and TRBJ1-1, with 8 bases aligning to TRBD1. The CDR3 has 15 residues. The germline CDR1 and CDR2 sequences are LNHDA and SQIVND (reference sequence). With V trimmed by 6 bases and J by 5 bases, 11 bases remained unmatched. The CDR3 nucleotides read TGTGCCAGTAGCACCACTACAGGGGGTATTACTGAAGCTTTCTTT. It encodes CASSTTTGGITEAFF.

The rearrangement joins TRBV24-1 to TRBJ1-1; D uncertain. This CDR3 is 8 amino acids long. The germline V gene encodes CDR1 KGHDR and CDR2 SFDVKD. The ends were cut back, 9 bases at V and 9 bases at J, with 4 bases in the middle. This CDR3 is CATLKAFF. The CDR3 DNA is TGTGCCACCTTAAAAGCTTTCTTT.

V and J are TRBV10-2 and TRBJ1-5; TRBD1 agrees at 9 bases. This CDR3 spans 15 amino acids. CDR1 is WSHSY and CDR2 is SAAADI in the germline V gene. Germline trimming cut 8 bases from V and 0 bases from J; bases unmatched to any gene: 5. CDR3 in DNA: TGCGCCAGCGGGGGACAGGGTTATAGCAATCAGCCCCAGCATTTT. It yields the protein CASGGQGYSNQPQHF.

The V call is TRBV19, the J call TRBJ2-2, with a weak D call TRBD1 (6 bases). CDR1 and CDR2 from the germline V gene are LNHDA and SQIVND (reference sequence). V dropped 5 bases and J dropped 4 bases, with 17 bases sitting between them. CDR3 length: 16 residues. CDR3 in amino acids: CASSPYPQGSTGELFF. Here the CDR3 DNA reads TGTGCCAGTAGTCCCTATCCACAGGGTAGCACCGGGGAGCTGTTTTTT.

CDR3 sequence (DNA): TGTGCCATTGCACGGACCCTGGAGGCAGATACGCAGTATTTT. Residues: CAIARTLEADTQYF. The chain is built from TRBV10-3 and TRBJ2-3, with D possibly TRBD2 on 5 matching bases. The CDR3 is made up of 14 amino acids. Germline-derived CDR1 and CDR2 are ENHRY and SYGVKD. V shed 9 bases and J shed 4 bases, with 17 bases lying between them.

The chain recombines TRBV3-1 (or the pseudogene TRBV3-2) with TRBJ1-4; D is unclear. Trimming removed 2 bases at V and 2 bases at J, with 6 bases between. CDR1 and CDR2 from the germline V gene are LGHDT and YNNKEL (reference sequence). This CDR3 spans 14 amino acids. This CDR3 is CASSQSRTNEKLFF. The CDR3, as DNA: TGTGCCAGCAGCCAATCCCGCACTAATGAAAAACTGTTTTTT.

The gene calls are TRBV27 and TRBJ2-3; D uncertain. Germline CDR1 MNHEY, CDR2 SMNVEV (reference sequence). There are 19 residues in the CDR3. V was shortened by 2 bases and J by 0 bases, with 21 bases between the two germline ends. CDR3 protein: CASSLRRIPDGRSTDTQYF. As DNA, the CDR3 is TGTGCCAGCAGTTTACGCCGAATCCCGGACGGCCGGAGCACAGATACGCAGTATTTT.

The sample holds one count of this clone. The chain carries TRBV11-3 and TRBJ2-7; possible D gene TRBD2, 6 bases. The CDR3 consists of 15 residues. V was cut by 6 bases and J by 2 bases, with 17 bases left in between. Germline values: CDR1 SGHNT, CDR2 YENEEA. The CDR3 nucleotides are TGTGCCAGCAGATCACCCCCGGGGGAACCCTACGAGCAGTACGTC. Translation: CASRSPPGEPYEQYV.

V usage is TRBV18 and J usage is TRBJ1-2; tentative D call: TRBD1 (5 bases). V lost 1 base, J lost 6 bases, and 12 bases lay in between. The CDR3 sequence is 14 residues long. Germline V CDR1 and CDR2: KGHSH, LQKENI. The CDR3 reads CASSPLQGGNGYTF. The CDR3 DNA is TGTGCCAGCTCACCACTCCAGGGAGGGAATGGCTACACCTTC. Variable domain in full (rest from reference TRBV18 and TRBJ1-2): NAGVMQNPRHLVRRRGQEARLRCSPMKGHSHVYWYRQLPEEGLKFMVYLQKENIIDESGMPKERFSAEFPKEGPSILRIQQVVRGDSAAYFCASSPLQGGNGYTFGSGTRLTVV.

This chain connects TRBV4-1 to TRBJ2-3; no reliable D call. This CDR3 has 16 residues. CDR1 is MGHRA, CDR2 YSYEKL, per germline. V lost 1 base and J lost 0, with 11 bases in between. This chain's CDR3 is CASSQANLISTDTQYF. CDR3 nucleotides: TGCGCCAGCAGCCAAGCGAACCTAATAAGCACAGATACGCAGTATTTT.

The chain couples TRBV5-1 to TRBJ2-1; D uncertain. Germline V CDR1 and CDR2: SGHRS, YFSETQ. V lost 0 bases and J 9 bases, leaving 10 bases between the germline ends. CDR3 size: 13 residues. In nucleotides, the CDR3 is TGCGCCAGCAGCTTGGTGCTCGGGTCTGAGCAGTTCTTC. This sequence encodes CASSLVLGSEQFF.

The genes are TRBV24-1 and TRBJ1-5; D is unresolved. There are 14 residues in the CDR3. Germline CDR1 reads KGHDR; CDR2 reads SFDVKD. Trimming removed 4 bases at V and 7 bases at J, with 13 bases between. The CDR3 nucleotides are TGTGCCACCAGTGAGACGGGCCCCTCCCAGCCCCAGCATTTT. Encoded protein: CATSETGPSQPQHF.

The table lists this clone with a count of one. The chain joins TRBV5-8 to TRBJ2-5; 10 nucleotides match TRBD1. J gave up 4 bases and V 4 bases, and 7 bases lay outside the gene matches. CDR3 size: 15 residues. Germline lookup yields CDR1 SGHTS and CDR2 YDEGEE. The CDR3: CASSGPGQGRETQYF. The CDR3 DNA is TGTGCCAGCAGCGGCCCGGGACAGGGGAGAGAGACCCAGTACTTC.

The gene calls are TRBV14 and TRBJ2-3; 9 nucleotides align to TRBD2. CDR1 and CDR2 (germline): SGHDN, FVKESK. The CDR3 has 18 amino acids. V shed 4 bases and J 5 bases; nucleotides not matched to a gene: 16. The DNA for the CDR3 is TGTGCCAGCAGCCGCTTCTCCAGGGCGGGGGGGCATGGAGATACGCAGTATTTT. Its translation: CASSRFSRAGGHGDTQYF.

The V gene is TRBV11-2, the J gene TRBJ1-4, with D hard to call. Trimming cost V 5 bases and J 8 bases, with 15 bases left between them. The CDR3 loop spans 14 amino acids. CDR1 SGHAT and CDR2 FQNNGV come from the germline V gene. The CDR3 protein is CASSLSRGSEKLFF. The CDR3 DNA is TGTGCCAGCAGCCTATCCAGAGGGTCGGAAAAACTGTTTTTT.

The chain combines TRBV5-4 with TRBJ2-1; D tentatively fits TRBD1 or TRBD2 (5 bases each). The V and J ends lost 3 bases and 9 bases respectively, with 16 bases between them. There are 14 residues in the CDR3. CDR1 and CDR2 (germline): SGHNT, YYREEE (reference sequence). The chain's CDR3 is CASSSATGAAEQFF. CDR3 DNA sequence: TGTGCCAGCAGCTCGGCTACCGGGGCTGCTGAGCAGTTCTTC.

The gene calls are TRBV3-1 (or the pseudogene TRBV3-2) and TRBJ2-2; D gene unclear. CDR3 length: 14 amino acids. Germline assignment: CDR1 LGHDT and CDR2 YNNKEL (reference sequence). The V and J ends lost 1 base and 7 bases respectively, with 10 bases between them. CDR3 in amino acids: CASSQANRNGELFF. For the CDR3, the DNA is TGTGCCAGCAGCCAAGCCAACCGCAACGGGGAGCTGTTTTTT.

The chain links TRBV6-5 to TRBJ1-2, with D unresolved. Germline lookup yields CDR1 MNHEY and CDR2 SVGAGI. There are 15 residues in the CDR3. The V gene lost 2 bases and the J gene lost 1 base, with 11 bases spanning the gap. Here the CDR3 DNA reads TGTGCCAGCAGTTACGAACGTCGGGTTAACTATGGCTACACCTTC. This translates into CASSYERRVNYGYTF.